The 27 T cell receptor beta chains listed next were all sequenced from one sample in a study. MiXCR was run by TCRdb on the 5' RACE reads, yielding one entry per CDR3 protein. The sample has 650 to 850 distinct CDR3 sequences, roughly 8.4% seen once. Sequenced sample: total memory T cells from blood PBMCs. Subset indicated: transitional memory CD4+ T cells. The receptor source for this set is a male donor with HIV.

The sample holds a few counts of this clonotype. The chain carries TRBV7-2 and TRBJ1-5; possible D gene TRBD1, 5 bases. CDR1 and CDR2 from the germline V gene are SGHTA and FQGNSA. The CDR3 is made up of 14 amino acids. V was clipped by 5 bases and J by 3 bases, with 11 bases between them. CDR3 amino acids: CASSAGRNNQPQHF. The CDR3 coding sequence is TGTGCCAGCAGCGCGGGACGGAACAATCAGCCCCAGCATTTT.

The chain links TRBV6-1 to TRBJ2-4; 7 bases align to TRBD1. CDR3 length: 15 amino acids. The trim removed 2 bases at V and 3 bases at J, leaving 4 bases unmatched. Germline V gene sequence: CDR1 MNHNS, CDR2 SASEGT. The CDR3 DNA is TGTGCCAGCAGTGAAACCGGACAGGTCAAAAACATTCAGTACTTC. It translates to CASSETGQVKNIQYF.

This clonotype was observed a few times. The chain has TRBV6-5 and TRBJ1-6; D is undetermined. The CDR3 runs to 15 residues. Germline CDR1 and CDR2: MNHEY and SVGAGI. The V and J ends lost 6 bases and 7 bases respectively, with 16 bases between them. CDR3 sequence reads: CASSYQVGGNSPLHF. CDR3 nucleotide sequence: TGTGCCAGCAGCTACCAAGTGGGTGGGAATTCACCCCTCCACTTT.

In this sample, this clonotype turned up a few times. The chain couples TRBV7-2 to TRBJ2-7, with D hard to call. The V gene lost 3 bases and the J gene lost 6 bases, with 9 bases spanning the gap. Per germline, CDR1 SGHTA and CDR2 FQGNSA. The CDR3 loop spans 12 amino acids. CDR3 residues: CASSFEDREQYF. CDR3 sequence (DNA): TGTGCCAGCAGCTTCGAAGACCGCGAGCAGTACTTC.

This chain connects TRBV6-9 to TRBJ1-1, with TRBD1 as a possible D gene (5 bases). CDR3 length: 12 amino acids. The germline CDR1 and CDR2 sequences are MNHGY and SVAAGI. Trimming pared 8 bases from V and 5 bases from J, leaving 12 bases between. The CDR3 nucleotides are TGTGCCAGCGAGGGGAGATGGACTGAAGCTTTCTTT. Its translation is CASEGRWTEAFF.

This clonotype was observed a handful of times. The chain links TRBV11-3 to TRBJ1-1; D uncertain. This CDR3 region has 15 residues. Germline CDR1 and CDR2: SGHNT and YENEEA. V was pared by 1 base and J by 0 bases, with 9 bases between. Here the CDR3 reads CASSLGGTLNTEAFF. The CDR3 region has the DNA TGTGCCAGCAGCTTAGGAGGCACCCTGAACACTGAAGCTTTCTTT.

This clonotype was detected a few times. The V gene is TRBV11-2, the J gene TRBJ2-2; D may be TRBD1 (6 bases). V was trimmed by 5 bases and J by 3 bases, leaving 10 bases between them. The CDR3 covers 14 residues. The germline V gene has CDR1 SGHAT and CDR2 FQNNGV. The CDR3 here is CASSDGQYTGELFF. DNA of the CDR3: TGTGCCAGCAGCGATGGACAGTACACCGGGGAGCTGTTTTTT.

V and J are TRBV10-3 and TRBJ1-2, with a tentative D call TRBD1 (5 bases). Germline V gene data show CDR1 as ENHRY and CDR2 as SYGVKD. Trimming cost V 2 bases and J 0 bases, with 22 bases left between them. CDR3 length: 19 amino acids. CDR3 residues: CAISERGGLIKRSNYGYTF. The DNA for the CDR3 is TGTGCCATCAGTGAGCGGGGGGGTTTGATTAAAAGGTCTAACTATGGCTACACCTTC.

CDR3 in amino acids: CATSRDRGTGYNEQFF. The CDR3 bases are TGTGCCACCAGCAGAGATCGGGGGACTGGATACAATGAGCAGTTCTTC. V is TRBV15 and J is TRBJ2-1, with a weak D call TRBD2 (6 bases). CDR1 is LNHNV and CDR2 is YYDKDF in the germline V gene (reference sequence). V lost 0 bases and J 4 bases, leaving 13 bases between the germline ends. The CDR3 spans 16 residues.

V and J are TRBV7-7 and TRBJ2-2; no clear D. The CDR3 sequence is 14 residues long. The germline V gene has CDR1 SSHAT and CDR2 FNYEAQ (reference sequence). With 4 bases removed from V and 2 bases from J, the gap between germline ends came to 8 bases. For the CDR3, the DNA is TGTGCCAGCAGCTCCCAAAGAAACACCGGGGAGCTGTTTTTT. This gives the protein CASSSQRNTGELFF.

This clonotype is classed as large (0.1 to 1%). The J gene is TRBJ1-2, the V gene TRBV4-2, with 10 bases fitting TRBD1. The CDR3 totals 17 residues. CDR1 is LGHNA and CDR2 is YNFKEQ in the germline V gene. V gave up 1 base and J gave up 0 bases; unmatched junction bases: 5. The CDR3 DNA reads as TGTGCCAGCAGCCAAGCCGGGACAGGGGCATCTAACTATGGCTACACCTTC. As protein: CASSQAGTGASNYGYTF.

The chain couples TRBV6-1 to TRBJ2-3, with 7 bases aligning to TRBD2. Germline values: CDR1 MNHNS, CDR2 SASEGT. CDR3 length equals 15 residues. Germline trimming cut 6 bases from V and 2 bases from J; bases unmatched to any gene: 8. In DNA form, the CDR3 reads TGTGCCAGCAGGGGGGAGGGTTCCACCACAGATACGCAGTATTTT. Amino acids: CASRGEGSTTDTQYF.

This clonotype is large by share. This chain links TRBV6-5 with TRBJ1-1; D is undetermined. Germline lookup yields CDR1 MNHEY and CDR2 SVGAGI. CDR3 length equals 15 residues. Trimming took 0 bases from V and 1 from J, leaving 9 bases between them. The DNA of the CDR3 is TGTGCCAGCAGTTACTCGAGACCGGGGAACACTGAAGCTTTCTTT. As protein: CASSYSRPGNTEAFF.

This clonotype is large (0.1 to 1%). This rearrangement joins TRBV6-1 to TRBJ1-1; 8 bases are shared with TRBD1. The CDR3 length is 16 residues. V shed 8 bases, J shed 3 bases, and the junction held 14 bases outside the gene matches. Germline V gives CDR1 MNHNS, CDR2 SASEGT. The CDR3 nucleotides are TGTGCCAGCCGACGAACTTGGACAGGGCCTTACACTGAAGCTTTCTTT. Encoded protein: CASRRTWTGPYTEAFF.

This clonotype counts as large. The chain uses TRBV10-3 and TRBJ1-3; D is undetermined. This CDR3 comprises 13 residues. Germline V gives CDR1 ENHRY, CDR2 SYGVKD. The CDR3 spells CASTPLSGNTIYF. DNA of the CDR3: TGTGCGTCGACTCCACTCTCTGGAAACACCATATATTTT.

This clonotype has just a few counts. The rearrangement links TRBV15 to TRBJ1-3; D is uncertain. V lost 2 bases and J 2 bases, leaving 4 bases between the germline ends. This CDR3 contains 13 residues. CDR1 and CDR2 from the germline V gene are LNHNV and YYDKDF (reference sequence). The CDR3 sequence: CATSRSTGNTIYF. In nucleotides, the CDR3 is TGTGCCACCAGCAGATCTACTGGAAACACCATATATTTT. Combining the CDR3 with reference TRBV15 and TRBJ1-3 gives the whole variable domain DAMVIQNPRYQVTQFGKPVTLSCSQTLNHNVMYWYQQKSSQAPKLLFHYYDKDFNNEADTPDNFQSRRPNTSFCFLDIRSPGLGDTAMYLCATSRSTGNTIYFGEGSWLTVV.

Comments on this clonotype: Compared with germline, one end of the junction differs, possibly owing to a read error. This sequence joins TRBV7-7 and TRBJ2-5; 7 nucleotides line up with TRBD1. CDR3 length equals 14 residues. Germline V CDR1 and CDR2: SSHAT, FNYEAQ (reference sequence). The CDR3 spells CASSLSGGAETQYF. DNA for the CDR3: TGTGCTAGCAGCTTGTCAGGGGGTGCGGAGACCCAGTACTTC.

A word on this clonotype: It may be a read error: a sequence one base away is much more abundant. The CDR3 spells CAIGTRNEKFF. The CDR3 DNA reads as TGTGCCATCGGGACTAGAAATGAGAAGTTCTTC. This sequence joins TRBV10-3 and TRBJ2-1, with TRBD2 matching over 8 bases. Germline assignment: CDR1 ENHRY and CDR2 SYGVKD. The CDR3 consists of 11 residues.

The sample holds a few counts of this clonotype. V is TRBV27 and J is TRBJ2-1; tentative D call: TRBD2 (6 bases). Trimming pared 7 bases from V and 4 bases from J, leaving 17 bases between. Germline V CDR1 and CDR2: MNHEY, SMNVEV (reference sequence). CDR3 length: 15 residues. CDR3 sequence: CASKIGAEGYNEQFF. DNA of the CDR3: TGTGCCAGCAAAATTGGGGCGGAGGGATACAATGAGCAGTTCTTC.

The chain is built from TRBV6-5 and TRBJ1-2, with 8 bases identical to TRBD1. Germline V gives CDR1 MNHEY, CDR2 SVGAGI. Trimming removed 1 base from V and 4 bases from J; junction bases left unmatched: 2. This CDR3 region has 14 residues. The CDR3 DNA follows: TGTGCCAGCAGTTACTACGGACAGGGCTATGGCTACACCTTC. This codes for CASSYYGQGYGYTF.

The chain joins TRBV19 to TRBJ1-1; 9 nucleotides line up with TRBD1. The ends lost 4 bases at V and 4 bases at J; junction bases unmatched: 7. Germline V gene sequence: CDR1 LNHDA, CDR2 SQIVND (reference sequence). The CDR3 contains 15 residues. The CDR3 here is CASSSGQGQSTEAFF. DNA for the CDR3: TGTGCCAGTAGTAGCGGACAGGGGCAGAGCACTGAAGCTTTCTTT.

This clonotype qualifies as large. The V call is TRBV30, the J call TRBJ1-5; no reliable D call. The CDR3 has 13 residues. The V end was cut by 4 bases, the J end by 0 bases, with 7 bases between. From germline, CDR1 is GTSNPN and CDR2 SVGIG (reference sequence). CDR3: CAWNGDSNQPQHF. CDR3 coding DNA: TGTGCCTGGAACGGGGATAGCAATCAGCCCCAGCATTTT. Full variable domain (missing parts from reference TRBV30 and TRBJ1-5): SQTIHQWPATLVQPVGSPLSLECTVEGTSNPNLYWYRQAAGRGLQLLFYSVGIGQISSEVPQNLSASRPQDRQFILSSKKLLLSDSGFYLCAWNGDSNQPQHFGDGTRLSIL.

This clonotype was recorded a few times. The chain employs TRBV6-5 and TRBJ2-6; D gene ambiguous. The CDR3 runs to 13 residues. CDR1 MNHEY and CDR2 SVGAGI come from the germline V gene. V was shortened by 5 bases and J by 4 bases, with 6 bases between the two germline ends. The CDR3 DNA reads as TGTGCCAGCAGTCCATACGGGGCCAACGTCCTGACTTTC. Amino acid sequence: CASSPYGANVLTF.

The V and J genes are TRBV11-3 and TRBJ1-6; no clear D gene. The CDR3 spans 13 residues. The V gene lost 1 base and the J gene lost 8 bases, with 6 bases spanning the gap. The germline CDR1 and CDR2 sequences are SGHNT and YENEEA. CDR3 residues: CASSLGPDSPLHF. The CDR3 region has the DNA TGTGCCAGCAGCTTAGGTCCGGATTCACCCCTCCACTTT.

This clonotype was counted between two and nine times. The V and J genes are TRBV10-3 and TRBJ2-2; D is perhaps TRBD1 (7 bases). V shed 7 bases and J shed 6 bases, with 12 bases lying between them. CDR1 is ENHRY, CDR2 SYGVKD, per germline. The CDR3 runs 13 residues. In DNA form, the CDR3 reads TGTGCCATCAACGGCAGGGGGGCCGGGGAGCTGTTTTTT. Encoded protein: CAINGRGAGELFF.

This clonotype is categorized as large. The chain links TRBV30 to TRBJ1-6; 7 bases are a match to TRBD1. Looked up from germline, CDR1 is GTSNPN and CDR2 is SVGIG (reference sequence). CDR3 length: 17 residues. J gave up 3 bases and V 0 bases, and 8 bases lay outside the gene matches. The CDR3 sequence: CAWSVSGTVIYNSPLHF. DNA of the CDR3: TGTGCCTGGAGTGTAAGCGGGACAGTTATCTATAATTCACCCCTCCACTTT. The full variable domain, in which reference TRBV30 and TRBJ1-6 provide the parts outside the CDR3, is SQTIHQWPATLVQPVGSPLSLECTVEGTSNPNLYWYRQAAGRGLQLLFYSVGIGQISSEVPQNLSASRPQDRQFILSSKKLLLSDSGFYLCAWSVSGTVIYNSPLHFGNGTRLTVT.

In this sample, this clonotype is hyperexpanded. The V gene is TRBV30, the J gene TRBJ1-5; 7 bases are a match to TRBD1. This CDR3 contains 16 residues. Looked up from germline, CDR1 is GTSNPN and CDR2 is SVGIG (reference sequence). Unmatched junction bases numbered 14, after V lost 2 bases and J lost 7 bases. The CDR3 loop reads CAWSPGGRQGYQPQHF. CDR3 DNA sequence: TGTGCCTGGAGTCCAGGTGGCCGACAGGGTTACCAGCCCCAGCATTTT.